This passage covers 25 T cell receptor beta chains from one sample sequenced in a study of OX40 agonist ivuxolimab in advanced cancers. Library method: the immunoSEQ multiplex PCR assay. TCRdb mirrors the immuneACCESS table, restricted to in-frame sequences. Some clones are absent from its copies; in checked studies, under half trace to an unresolved V gene, and the reason for the others is unknown. The sample table holds roughly 61,000 clones, of which more than 85% were seen once. The top ten hold 18% of the sample. The input for sequencing was CD4+ or CD8+ T cells sorted from blood, taken in a trial of the OX40 agonist ivuxolimab. Receptor source: an adult with an advanced solid tumor such as melanoma, head and neck, liver or kidney cancer.

This clone was recorded a few times. The chain combines TRBV6-1 with TRBJ1-5, with D possibly TRBD1 on 5 matching bases. This CDR3 has 18 amino acids. Germline V lookup: CDR1 MNHNS, CDR2 SASEGT. Between the trimmed V and J ends, which lost 3 bases and 0 bases, there was a span of 18 bases. In DNA form, the CDR3 reads TGTGCCAGCAGTGAGTACTACCCAAGGGGATATAGCAATCAGCCCCAGCATTTT. This gives the protein CASSEYYPRGYSNQPQHF.

Points on this clone: The same CDR3 also results from other DNA sequences found in this sample. This rearrangement joins TRBV7-9 to TRBJ2-7; D is ambiguous. The CDR3 covers 12 residues. Trimming shortened V by 1 base and J by 2 bases, and 3 bases separated the two germline ends. The germline gives CDR1 SEHNR, CDR2 FQNEAQ (reference sequence). For the CDR3, the DNA is TGTGCCAGCAGCTTAGACCCCTACGAGCAGTACTTC. Translating it yields CASSLDPYEQYF.

J is TRBJ2-7 and V is TRBV9, with 9 positions matching TRBD1. Looked up from germline, CDR1 is SGDLS and CDR2 is YYNGEE. The CDR3 has 15 amino acids. J lost 6 bases, V lost 0 bases, and 7 bases had no gene match. The CDR3 reads CASSVGWTGDGEQYF. CDR3 bases: TGTGCCAGCAGCGTAGGATGGACAGGGGATGGCGAGCAGTACTTC.

In its sample, this clone was seen once. The J gene is TRBJ2-3, the V gene TRBV2; D is possibly TRBD1 (6 bases). CDR1 and CDR2 from the germline V gene are SNHLY and FYNNEI. V lost 2 bases, J lost 3 bases, and 15 bases lay in between. The CDR3 spans 16 residues. The CDR3 region is CASSERMGAGTDTQYF. The CDR3, as DNA: TGTGCCAGCAGTGAAAGGATGGGGGCCGGGACAGATACGCAGTATTTT.

This clone was counted a few times. The rearrangement uses TRBV7-6 and TRBJ1-5, with D perhaps matching TRBD1 (5 bases). CDR1 and CDR2 (germline): SGHVS, FNYEAQ. Deletions cut 5 bases from V and 4 bases from J, with 12 bases between. The CDR3 has 14 amino acids. Here the CDR3 reads CASSKGGTNQPQHF. DNA for the CDR3: TGTGCCAGCAGCAAGGGAGGGACTAATCAGCCCCAGCATTTT.

The rearrangement uses TRBV7-9 and TRBJ2-7; tentative D call: TRBD1 (6 bases). There are 15 residues in the CDR3. V was trimmed by 4 bases and J by 2 bases, leaving 15 bases between them. Germline V CDR1 and CDR2: SEHNR, FQNEAQ (reference sequence). Here the CDR3 DNA reads TGTGCCAGCAGCTCCAACAGGGACACCACCTACGAGCAGTACTTC. Translated, it gives CASSSNRDTTYEQYF. The full variable domain, with the rest looked up from reference TRBV7-9 and TRBJ2-7, is DTGVSQNPRHKITKRGQNVTFRCDPISEHNRLYWYRQTLGQGPEFLTYFQNEAQLEKSRLLSDRFSAERPKGSFSTLEIQRTEQGDSAMYLCASSSNRDTTYEQYFGPGTRLTVT.

As for this clone: Sequence at one end of the junction differs from germline and may be a read error. This sequence joins TRBV6-1 and TRBJ1-2; TRBD1 aligns across 7 bases. CDR1 and CDR2 (germline): MNHNS, SASEGT. This CDR3 spans 15 amino acids. CDR3 nucleotides: TGTGCCAGCACTGAAATTGAGAGACAGGGCGATGGCTACACCTTC. Protein: CASTEIERQGDGYTF.

The chain joins TRBV27 to TRBJ1-6, with D possibly TRBD1 on 6 matching bases. The CDR3 is 12 residues long. Germline assignment: CDR1 MNHEY and CDR2 SMNVEV (reference sequence). V was shortened by 10 bases and J by 10 bases, with 14 bases between the two germline ends. This CDR3 is CATQGTGSPLHF. The CDR3 DNA sequence: TGTGCCACCCAGGGGACTGGATCACCCCTCCACTTT.

This clone has just one count. The chain is built from TRBV5-6 and TRBJ1-2; possible D gene TRBD1, 5 bases. CDR1 is SGHDT and CDR2 is YYEEEE in the germline V gene. V shed 2 bases and J shed 3 bases, with 11 bases lying between them. The CDR3 runs 14 residues. The CDR3 DNA reads as TGTGCCAGCAGCTTAGGGGCGGCGGACTATGGCTACACCTTC. This sequence encodes CASSLGAADYGYTF.

This rearrangement joins TRBV7-6 to TRBJ1-1; the D gene is possibly TRBD1 (6 bases). Trimming removed 5 bases from V and 6 bases from J, with 13 bases in between. The germline V gene has CDR1 SGHVS and CDR2 FNYEAQ. The CDR3 is 13 amino acids. CDR3 in amino acids: CASSPVGGAEAFF. DNA for the CDR3: TGTGCCAGCAGCCCTGTGGGGGGCGCTGAAGCTTTCTTT.

CDR3 DNA sequence: TGTGCCAGCAGTCTTTATATGAACACTGAAGCTTTCTTT. Encoded protein: CASSLYMNTEAFF. The chain has TRBV27 and TRBJ1-1, with D unresolved. Germline V gene lookup returns CDR1 MNHEY and CDR2 SMNVEV (reference sequence). This CDR3 comprises 13 residues. Deletions cut 5 bases from V and 0 bases from J, with 7 bases between.

The chain is built from TRBV27 and TRBJ2-5; 9 bases are a match to TRBD1. Germline V gene lookup returns CDR1 MNHEY and CDR2 SMNVEV (reference sequence). After removal of 2 bases from V and 13 bases from J, the junction contained 11 bases not matched to a gene. The CDR3 consists of 14 residues. CDR3 amino acids: CASSLTGQGWTLYF. In DNA, the CDR3 is TGTGCCAGCAGTTTAACGGGACAGGGTTGGACGCTGTACTTC.

This chain connects TRBV5-4 to TRBJ1-2, with 9 bases matching TRBD1. In germline, CDR1 is SGHNT, CDR2 YYREEE (reference sequence). Trimming removed 0 bases from V and 4 bases from J; junction bases left unmatched: 4. This CDR3 comprises 15 residues. CDR3 DNA: TGTGCCAGCAGCTTGGGGACAGGGGTCCTCTATGGCTACACCTTC. It is translated as CASSLGTGVLYGYTF.

This chain links TRBV6-4 with TRBJ2-1; D gene ambiguous. CDR1 is MRHNA and CDR2 is SNTAGT in the germline V gene. The CDR3 covers 17 residues. V dropped 5 bases and J dropped 0 bases, with 17 bases sitting between them. CDR3 coding DNA: TGTGCCAGCAGTCTACTATCCGGTCTGAGCTCCTACAATGAGCAGTTCTTC. Protein sequence: CASSLLSGLSSYNEQFF.

The rearrangement uses TRBV25-1 and TRBJ1-1; D ambiguous. The CDR3 is 11 amino acids. CDR1 is MGHDK and CDR2 is SYGVNS in the germline V gene. Between the trimmed V and J ends, which lost 4 bases and 12 bases, there was a span of 12 bases. The CDR3 loop reads CASSVSVGTFF. The CDR3 nucleotides are TGTGCCAGCAGTGTGAGTGTTGGAACTTTCTTT.

CDR3 sequence: CASRRGNTDTQYF. In DNA form, the CDR3 reads TGTGCCAGCCGCCGGGGGAACACAGATACGCAGTATTTT. This chain uses TRBV27 with TRBJ2-3; TRBD2 might be the D (6 bases). This CDR3 is built from 13 residues. Per the germline V gene, CDR1 is MNHEY and CDR2 is SMNVEV (reference sequence). V was pared by 8 bases and J by 2 bases, with 11 bases between.

This clone has just one count. The chain is built from TRBV6-1 and TRBJ2-5; D may match TRBD1 or TRBD2 (5 bases each). The CDR3 runs 14 residues. Trimming took 10 bases from V and 5 from J, leaving 20 bases between them. Germline V gene sequence: CDR1 MNHNS, CDR2 SASEGT. CDR3 sequence (DNA): TGTGCCACCCTTTCCGGGGTACCAGGGGAGACCCAGTACTTC. It encodes CATLSGVPGETQYF.

This chain connects TRBV6-5 to TRBJ1-2, with TRBD1 matching over 8 bases. With V trimmed by 2 bases and J by 8 bases, 4 bases remained unmatched. CDR1 MNHEY and CDR2 SVGAGI come from the germline V gene. This CDR3 is 13 amino acids long. The chain's CDR3 is CASSYQGAWGYTF. CDR3 DNA sequence: TGTGCCAGCAGTTACCAGGGGGCGTGGGGCTACACCTTC.

The rearrangement joins TRBV6-5 to TRBJ1-1; D is possibly TRBD1 (5 bases). The CDR3 covers 14 residues. Trimming removed 7 bases from V and 5 bases from J, with 17 bases in between. The V gene's germline CDR1 is MNHEY and CDR2 SVGAGI. CDR3 nucleotide sequence: TGTGCCAGCAACCTAAGTGGGGGGAGGACTGAAGCTTTCTTT. This encodes CASNLSGGRTEAFF.

This clone was recorded once. DNA for the CDR3: TGTGCCAGCAGCGGAACGATCGGGGGGGCAAATGAGCAGTTCTTC. Encoded protein: CASSGTIGGANEQFF. V is TRBV5-4 and J is TRBJ2-1, with TRBD2 matching over 8 bases. CDR3 length equals 15 residues. Losses at the gene ends were 4 bases for V and 7 bases for J; bases not matched to a gene: 10. Germline CDR1 and CDR2: SGHNT and YYREEE (reference sequence).

The rearrangement joins TRBV7-9 to TRBJ2-1, with TRBD1 as a possible D gene (5 bases). This CDR3 contains 16 residues. V lost 5 bases and J lost 3, with 17 bases in between. Germline-derived CDR1 and CDR2 are SEHNR and FQNEAQ (reference sequence). CDR3 bases: TGTGCCAGCAGCATAGACCAGGGTTTTGGCTACAATGAGCAGTTCTTC. Translating it yields CASSIDQGFGYNEQFF.

The chain joins TRBV2 to TRBJ2-5; 13 bases are shared with TRBD2. J was trimmed by 0 bases and V by 4 bases; bases with no gene match: 2. Germline V gives CDR1 SNHLY, CDR2 FYNNEI. This CDR3 contains 16 residues. The CDR3 region is CASSVLAGGYQETQYF. In DNA form, the CDR3 reads TGTGCCAGCAGTGTACTAGCGGGGGGGTACCAAGAGACCCAGTACTTC.

By proportion, this clone is medium-sized. The chain uses TRBV15 and TRBJ2-7; 9 bases are a match to TRBD2. The V gene end was trimmed by 0 bases and the J gene end by 5 bases; junction bases not matched to a gene: 5. The CDR3 is made up of 15 amino acids. Germline lookup yields CDR1 LNHNV and CDR2 YYDKDF (reference sequence). The CDR3 DNA reads as TGTGCCACCAGCAGAGAAGCGGGGGGAATTAACGAGCAGTACTTC. Translation gives CATSREAGGINEQYF.

This clone was recorded only once. The V gene is TRBV28, the J gene TRBJ2-5; 9 bases agree with TRBD1. The J call may be faulty, since TRBJ2-7 better matches the DNA end. This CDR3 has 15 residues. Per the germline V gene, CDR1 is MDHEN and CDR2 is SYDVKM. CDR3: CASNYGQGPSYEQYF. In nucleotides, the CDR3 is TGTGCCAGCAATTACGGACAGGGGCCCTCCTACGAGCAGTACTTC.

This CDR3 reads CASARGGITYGYTF. For the CDR3, the DNA is TGTGCTAGTGCCCGTGGCGGTATTACCTATGGCTACACCTTC. The chain links TRBV12-5 to TRBJ1-2; D remains unclear. CDR1 is LGHNT, CDR2 FRNRAP, per germline. V was shortened by 7 bases and J by 4 bases, with 16 bases between the two germline ends. The CDR3 contains 14 residues.